Listed below are T cell receptor beta chains from one sample, sequenced in a study of blood T cell repertoires in COVID-19. TCRdb keeps only in-frame clones here, not all; method: immunoSEQ multiplex PCR. Of 170,000 or so clones listed, about 88% were seen once; the top ten hold 7%. The sample comprised PBMCs or T cells enriched from blood (not recorded which). The receptors shown here come from a woman in her forties or fifties who had recovered from COVID-19. The CDR3 runs from the conserved cysteine through the conserved F or W.

>TRBV6-5|TRBJ1-4
CASNRGATNEKLFF
>TRBV7-9|TRBJ2-7
CASSLNRAGGEQYF
>TRBV4-1|TRBJ2-7
CASSQDWPSGSTYEQYF
>TRBV11-1|TRBJ2-1
CASSLGRGRFNEQFF
>TRBV27|TRBJ1-4
CASSPRQSYEKLFF
>TRBV11-2|TRBJ2-1
CASRASGSRNEQFF
>TRBV6-2/TRBV6-3|TRBJ2-7
CASSYIDRIYEQYF
>TRBV7-2|TRBJ1-4
CASSLIPGGRNEKLFF
>TRBV24-1|TRBJ2-7
CATSGRDRVYEQYF
>TRBV2|TRBJ1-1
CASSQQGRNTEAFF
>TRBV7-9|TRBJ1-2
CASSPTDPYGYTF
>TRBV5-6|TRBJ1-1
CASSSGQGRAEAFF
>TRBV19|TRBJ1-4
CASSNPQEAGGEKLFF
>TRBV5-6|TRBJ2-7
CASSLYPSYEQYF
>TRBV5-6|TRBJ2-2
CASSEGVNTGELFF
>TRBV7-9|TRBJ2-1
CASSFTSGRVNEQFF
>TRBV24-1|TRBJ1-3
CATSDPQSGNTIYF
>TRBV19|TRBJ2-5
CASSTLSTGQETQYF
>TRBV7-9|TRBJ2-7
CASSPATDRHYYEQYF
>TRBV4-2|TRBJ1-5
CASSQRQGQGNSNQPQHF
>TRBV2|TRBJ1-6
CASREVEGNSPLHF
>TRBV9|TRBJ1-1
CASSVVSGQGSNEAFF
>TRBV25-1|TRBJ2-7
CASADGSASSYEQYF
>TRBV18|TRBJ1-6
CASSPQGRDSPLHF
>TRBV19|TRBJ2-5
CASSLGGPSTQETQYF
>TRBV7-2|TRBJ2-7
CASSLAGREQYF
>TRBV19|TRBJ2-7
CASSAGLAGLEQYF
>TRBV28|TRBJ1-1
CASSFETGTPEAFF
>TRBV18|TRBJ1-5
CASSRRSNQPQHF
>TRBV30|TRBJ1-3
CAWSRQGAGNTIYF
>TRBV7-2|TRBJ2-7
CASSLVTAGAGEQYF
>TRBV7-2|TRBJ2-7
CASSLRSGEAYEQYF
>TRBV12-3/TRBV12-4|TRBJ2-7
CASSLLQGYEQYF
>TRBV29-1|TRBJ1-6
CSVAYKENSPLHF
>TRBV6-5|TRBJ1-2
CASRGTGPDYTF
>TRBV18|TRBJ2-1
CASSPPGGLYNEQFF
>TRBV30|TRBJ1-1
CAWSRQRMNTEAFF
>TRBV19|TRBJ1-6
CASSNLGQGAISPLHF
>TRBV11-2|TRBJ2-5
CASSTQTTLKETQYF
>TRBV12-3/TRBV12-4|TRBJ2-7
CASSTDSYEQYF
>TRBV28|TRBJ1-4
CASSLNVGAGINEKLFF
>TRBV27|TRBJ2-7
CASSLRPGDVYEQYF
>TRBV4-2|TRBJ1-1
CASSAGGSNTEAFF
>TRBV18|TRBJ2-1
CASSRTSGGDNEQFF
>TRBV6-2/TRBV6-3|TRBJ1-5
CASSYVARNQPQHF
>TRBV6-1|TRBJ2-7
CASSEAARLAGGPGEQYF
>TRBV4-2|TRBJ1-2
CASSQAQTGIPYGYTF
>TRBV2|TRBJ1-2
CASSPGGGIWYGYTF
>TRBV2|TRBJ2-7
CASSEFLLSSYEQYF